The rows below give T cell receptor beta chains drawn from one sample of a study of T cell responses to AZD1222 COVID-19 vaccine. TCRdb's copy holds only in-frame clones and misses some; the assay was immunoSEQ multiplex PCR. The repertoire holds 150,000 to 160,000 clones, with 90% as singletons. Sequences were derived from peripheral blood, sampled on day 0 of AZD1222 vaccination. The receptor set was obtained from an adult in good health. The CDR3 runs from the conserved cysteine through the conserved F or W. D genes are given only for firm matches. Size is omitted from some rows. Given values are once, few, many or a class for expanded clones.

j_gene	abundance	v_gene	d_gene	len	CDR3aa	CDR3nt
TRBJ2-1	NA	TRBV28	TRBD1	13	CASTLTDRSEQFF	TGTGCCAGCACCCTGACGGACAGGTCTGAGCAGTTCTTC
TRBJ2-2	NA	TRBV27	NA	16	CASSLSKTANTGELFF	TGTGCCAGCAGTTTATCGAAAACAGCGAACACCGGGGAGCTGTTTTTT
TRBJ1-2	NA	TRBV28	TRBD1	16	CASRPDGTGAPYGYTF	TGTGCCAGCAGACCCGATGGGACAGGGGCCCCCTATGGCTACACCTTC
TRBJ2-5	NA	TRBV27	NA	14	CASSLWSRRETQYF	TGTGCCAGCAGTTTATGGTCCCGCCGAGAGACCCAGTACTTC
TRBJ1-2	NA	TRBV7-8	TRBD1	17	CASSHQTGGVVNYGYTF	TGTGCCAGCAGCCACCAAACAGGGGGAGTAGTGAACTATGGCTACACCTTC
TRBJ1-3	NA	TRBV19	NA	14	CASSIGGSGNTIYF	TGTGCCAGTAGTATAGGGGGCTCTGGAAACACCATATATTTT
TRBJ2-1	NA	TRBV12-2	NA	17	CASRSTPGWLENNEQFF	TGTGCAAGTCGCTCTACCCCCGGATGGCTAGAAAACAATGAGCAGTTCTTC
TRBJ1-2	NA	TRBV19	TRBD1	13	CASSPTGGYGYTF	TGTGCCAGTTCTCCGACAGGGGGCTATGGCTACACCTTC
TRBJ1-5	NA	TRBV6-2/TRBV6-3	NA	15	CASSHINREGQPQHF	TGTGCCAGCAGCCACATTAACAGGGAGGGTCAGCCCCAGCATTTT
TRBJ1-1	few	TRBV5-1	NA	14	CASSFGAAGTEAFF	TGCGCCAGCAGCTTTGGGGCGGCGGGCACTGAAGCTTTCTTT
TRBJ1-1	NA	TRBV6-5	NA	15	CASKTDTGKNTEAFF	TGTGCCAGCAAGACAGATACAGGGAAGAACACTGAAGCTTTCTTT
TRBJ2-3	NA	TRBV30	NA	13	CAWSSSGGDTQYF	TGTGCCTGGAGTAGTAGCGGAGGGGATACGCAGTATTTT
TRBJ2-7	once	TRBV9	TRBD1	15	CASSFGQDNSYEQYF	TGTGCCAGCAGCTTCGGACAGGACAACTCCTACGAGCAGTACTTC
TRBJ2-7	NA	TRBV6-1	NA	16	CASSEAGTFYPYEQYF	TGTGCCAGCAGTGAAGCCGGGACATTTTACCCCTACGAGCAGTACTTC
TRBJ2-1	NA	TRBV19	NA	16	CASSIDHGPASNEQFF	TGTGCCAGTAGTATAGATCATGGACCAGCGTCCAATGAGCAGTTCTTC
TRBJ2-7	NA	TRBV6-2/TRBV6-3	NA	13	CASSLPGGYEQYF	TGTGCCAGCAGTTTACCAGGCGGATACGAGCAGTACTTC
TRBJ2-5	NA	TRBV5-1	NA	16	CASSGEGTGVWETQYF	TGCGCCAGCAGCGGGGAAGGGACGGGGGTATGGGAGACCCAGTACTTC
TRBJ1-5	NA	TRBV5-1	TRBD1	15	CASSWDSYSNQPQHF	TGCGCCAGCAGCTGGGACAGTTATAGCAATCAGCCCCAGCATTTT
TRBJ2-3	NA	TRBV5-6	TRBD1	16	CASSLGDRGREDTQYF	TGTGCCAGCAGCTTGGGTGACAGGGGGCGCGAAGATACGCAGTATTTT
TRBJ2-2	NA	TRBV4-1	NA	14	CASSQEKGPGELFF	TGCGCCAGCAGCCAAGAGAAGGGGCCCGGGGAGCTGTTTTTT
TRBJ1-1	NA	TRBV11-3	TRBD1	15	CASSAEARGQTEAFF	TGTGCCAGCAGCGCCGAAGCCAGGGGACAGACTGAAGCTTTCTTT
TRBJ2-4	NA	TRBV20-1	NA	13	CSASSVTKNIQYF	TGCAGTGCTAGTTCCGTAACCAAAAACATTCAGTACTTC
TRBJ1-6	once	TRBV11-1	NA	14	CASRVPGTSDSLHF	TGTGCCAGCAGGGTCCCCGGGACGTCGGACTCCCTCCACTTT
TRBJ1-1	NA	TRBV10-1	TRBD1	17	CASSESPNRGLGTEAFF	TGCGCCAGCAGTGAGTCCCCCAACAGGGGGCTTGGTACTGAAGCTTTCTTT
TRBJ1-2	NA	TRBV4-1	NA	14	CASSPTRDPYGYTF	TGCGCCAGCAGCCCCACACGAGATCCCTATGGCTACACCTTC
TRBJ2-7	NA	TRBV2	TRBD2	14	CASSDSGGAYEQYF	TGTGCCAGCAGTGATTCGGGGGGGGCCTACGAGCAGTACTTC
TRBJ1-4	NA	TRBV18	NA	14	CASSPDPGKEKLFF	TGTGCCAGCTCACCCGACCCGGGGAAGGAAAAACTGTTTTTT
TRBJ2-7	NA	TRBV11-2	NA	15	CASSLVSGASYEQYF	TGTGCCAGCAGCTTAGTGTCAGGGGCGTCCTACGAGCAGTACTTC
TRBJ1-4	NA	TRBV5-1	TRBD1	14	CASSLQGMNEKLFF	TGCGCCAGCAGCTTACAGGGGATGAATGAAAAACTGTTTTTT